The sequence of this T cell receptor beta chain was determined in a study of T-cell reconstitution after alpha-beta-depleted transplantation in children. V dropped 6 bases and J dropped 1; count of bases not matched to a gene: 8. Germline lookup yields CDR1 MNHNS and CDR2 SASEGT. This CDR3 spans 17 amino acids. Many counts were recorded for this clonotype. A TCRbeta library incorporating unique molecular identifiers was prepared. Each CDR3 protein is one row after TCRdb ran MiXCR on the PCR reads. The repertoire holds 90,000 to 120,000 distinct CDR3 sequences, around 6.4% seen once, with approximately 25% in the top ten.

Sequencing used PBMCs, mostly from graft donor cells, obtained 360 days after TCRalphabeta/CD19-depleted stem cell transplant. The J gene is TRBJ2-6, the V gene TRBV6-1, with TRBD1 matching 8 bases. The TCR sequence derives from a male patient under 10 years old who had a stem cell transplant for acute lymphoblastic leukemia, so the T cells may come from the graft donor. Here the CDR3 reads CASSRTGFRSGANVLTF. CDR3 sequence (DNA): TGTGCCAGCAGCCGGACAGGGTTTAGGTCTGGGGCCAACGTCCTGACTTTC.